Below are 26 T cell receptor beta chains sequenced from a single sample in a study of cytomegalovirus exposure and HLA in healthy donors. The PCR was carried out with 60 Vbeta primers and 13 Jbeta primers. Libraries were prepared by immunoSEQ multiplex PCR; TCRdb keeps only in-frame clonotypes and omits some of them. The data show around 130,000 clones, over 75% seen once. Sample: PBMCs. All receptors come from a boy younger than 18 in good health and CMV-seronegative.

This chain uses TRBV13 with TRBJ2-6; D gene uncertain. There are 13 residues in the CDR3. Between the trimmed V and J ends, which lost 9 bases and 2 bases, there was a span of 8 bases. Germline assignment: CDR1 PRHDT and CDR2 FYEKMQ (reference sequence). The CDR3 DNA reads as TGTGCCAGTCGAGAAACTGGGGCCAACGTCCTGACTTTC. Translated, it gives CASRETGANVLTF.

The chain is built from TRBV5-6 and TRBJ2-5, with 7 bases identical to TRBD1. TRBJ2-7 explains the end of the DNA better; the J call may be wrong. Per the germline V gene, CDR1 is SGHDT and CDR2 is YYEEEE. CDR3 length: 12 amino acids. DNA for the CDR3: TGTGCCAGCAGTTGGACAGGCTACGAGCAGTACTTC. Protein sequence: CASSWTGYEQYF.

The rearrangement uses TRBV15 and TRBJ1-2; D gene unclear. Germline V gives CDR1 LNHNV, CDR2 YYDKDF (reference sequence). This CDR3 has 14 amino acids. The V gene lost 8 bases and the J gene lost 8 bases, with 21 bases spanning the gap. CDR3: CATAQREGPLGYTF. CDR3 in DNA: TGTGCCACCGCGCAGAGGGAGGGTCCCCTCGGCTACACCTTC. The full variable domain, its missing parts supplied by reference TRBV15 and TRBJ1-2, is DAMVIQNPRYQVTQFGKPVTLSCSQTLNHNVMYWYQQKSSQAPKLLFHYYDKDFNNEADTPDNFQSRRPNTSFCFLDIRSPGLGDTAMYLCATAQREGPLGYTFGSGTRLTVV.

This chain links TRBV18 with TRBJ1-5, with D possibly matching TRBD1 (5 bases). V was clipped by 4 bases and J by 4 bases, with 8 bases between them. The CDR3 totals 13 residues. Germline CDR1 is KGHSH and CDR2 is LQKENI. CDR3: CASSQGQNQPQHF. For the CDR3, the DNA is TGTGCCAGCTCACAAGGACAAAATCAGCCCCAGCATTTT.

The sample holds one count of this clone. The chain carries TRBV5-1 and TRBJ2-1; D is undetermined. The germline V and J ends were trimmed by 3 bases and 7 bases, with 8 bases remaining between them. Germline CDR1 is SGHRS and CDR2 is YFSETQ. The CDR3 extends over 12 amino acids. CDR3 residues: CASSYLENEQFF. CDR3 bases: TGCGCCAGCAGCTATTTAGAAAATGAGCAGTTCTTC.

This chain connects TRBV18 to TRBJ2-7, with 7 bases that match TRBD2. V shed 0 bases, J shed 5 bases, and the junction held 4 bases outside the gene matches. From germline, CDR1 is KGHSH and CDR2 LQKENI. CDR3 length equals 14 residues. CDR3 region: CASSPPTSINEQYF. In DNA form, the CDR3 reads TGTGCCAGCTCACCACCGACTAGCATCAACGAGCAGTACTTC.

The genes are TRBV5-1 and TRBJ2-3; 7 bases agree with TRBD2. V was clipped by 3 bases and J by 2 bases; unmatched bases: 6. The germline V gene has CDR1 SGHRS and CDR2 YFSETQ. This CDR3 comprises 15 residues. The CDR3 sequence: CASSSLAETTDTQYF. CDR3 DNA: TGCGCCAGCAGCTCCCTAGCGGAGACCACAGATACGCAGTATTTT.

The chain has TRBV27 and TRBJ2-5, with TRBD2 matching 8 bases. The J call may be wrong; the DNA end is better matched by TRBJ2-7. From germline, CDR1 is MNHEY and CDR2 SMNVEV (reference sequence). This CDR3 is 16 amino acids long. The CDR3 bases are TGTGCCAGCAGTTTAAATACGCCGGGAGGGGGTAACGAGCAGTACTTC. It codes for CASSLNTPGGGNEQYF.

This chain uses TRBV6-6 with TRBJ1-5; 7 nucleotides agree with TRBD1. In germline, CDR1 is MNHNY, CDR2 SVGAGI (reference sequence). After removal of 4 bases from V and 2 bases from J, the junction contained 8 bases not matched to a gene. This CDR3 comprises 16 residues. The chain's CDR3 is CASSSATGTGNQPQHF. The CDR3 DNA sequence: TGTGCCAGCAGTTCCGCAACCGGGACAGGCAATCAGCCCCAGCATTTT.

This clone appeared once. This chain links TRBV9 with TRBJ1-6; 9 nucleotides line up with TRBD1. There are 15 residues in the CDR3. From germline, CDR1 is SGDLS and CDR2 YYNGEE. V trimming: 7 bases; J trimming: 6 bases; junction bases outside the gene matches: 8. DNA for the CDR3: TGTGCCAGCGGGGACAGGGATAGCCGTAATTCACCCCTCCACTTT. Its protein is CASGDRDSRNSPLHF.

V and J are TRBV7-2 and TRBJ2-1, with D maybe TRBD2 (6 bases). CDR3 length equals 15 residues. Deletions cut 5 bases from V and 8 bases from J, with 19 bases between. Looked up from germline, CDR1 is SGHTA and CDR2 is FQGNSA. The DNA for the CDR3 is TGTGCCAGCAGCCCTCCGGGACTCCCCAATTATGAGCAGTTCTTC. Its protein product is CASSPPGLPNYEQFF. Combining the CDR3 with reference TRBV7-2 and TRBJ2-1 gives the whole variable domain GAGVSQSPSNKVTEKGKDVELRCDPISGHTALYWYRQSLGQGLEFLIYFQGNSAPDKSGLPSDRFSAERTGGSVSTLTIQRTQQEDSAVYLCASSPPGLPNYEQFFGPGTRLTVL.

J is TRBJ1-5 and V is TRBV7-9; 7 positions agree with TRBD1. This CDR3 region has 17 residues. The ends lost 5 bases at V and 5 bases at J; junction bases unmatched: 15. Germline CDR1 and CDR2: SEHNR and FQNEAQ (reference sequence). The CDR3 nucleotides read TGTGCCAGCAGCCCGGCGCCCTCCGACAGGGAATATCAGCCCCAGCATTTT. Encoded protein: CASSPAPSDREYQPQHF.

The chain couples TRBV10-3 to TRBJ2-2, with D perhaps matching TRBD1 (5 bases). The CDR3 sequence is 12 residues long. In germline, CDR1 is ENHRY, CDR2 SYGVKD. V dropped 7 bases and J dropped 6 bases, with 9 bases sitting between them. CDR3: CAIKLGAGELFF. The CDR3 nucleotides read TGTGCCATCAAATTAGGGGCCGGGGAGCTGTTTTTT.

The chain is built from TRBV7-2 and TRBJ1-1, with D possibly TRBD1 on 6 matching bases. Trimming took off 5 bases at V and 0 bases at J, with 13 bases between the two ends. CDR1 SGHTA and CDR2 FQGNSA come from the germline V gene. The CDR3 is 15 residues long. Here the CDR3 reads CASSPRDIVNTEAFF. The CDR3 DNA reads as TGTGCCAGCAGCCCCCGGGACATAGTGAACACTGAAGCTTTCTTT.

The chain recombines TRBV29-1 with TRBJ1-1, with 7 bases lining up with TRBD1. The V and J ends lost 4 bases and 4 bases, in that order; junction bases with no gene match: 9. Germline CDR1 reads SQVTM; CDR2 reads ANQGSEA. The CDR3 sequence is 14 residues long. The CDR3 DNA is TGCAGCGTTGCCAGGGGGTTGTGGGGCACTGAAGCTTTCTTT. The encoded protein is CSVARGLWGTEAFF.

This rearrangement joins TRBV7-3 to TRBJ1-2; possible D gene TRBD1, 5 bases. V gave up 1 base and J gave up 7 bases, with 10 bases separating them. CDR3 size: 13 residues. Germline V CDR1 and CDR2: SGHTA, FQGTGA. The CDR3 here is CASSLNGAGGYTF. CDR3 DNA: TGTGCCAGCAGCTTAAATGGGGCTGGTGGCTACACCTTC.

V is TRBV27 and J is TRBJ2-6; 7 bases are a match to TRBD1. Looked up from germline, CDR1 is MNHEY and CDR2 is SMNVEV (reference sequence). The V and J ends lost 8 bases and 2 bases, in that order; junction bases with no gene match: 6. The CDR3 spans 15 residues. CDR3 nucleotides: TGTGCCAGCGGGATAACAGGGGCTGGGGCCAACGTCCTGACTTTC. Its translation: CASGITGAGANVLTF.

J is TRBJ2-5 and V is TRBV7-6; 15 bases are shared with TRBD2. The junction had 7 bases not matched to a gene; V was cut back by 2 bases and J by 0 bases. This CDR3 is 19 amino acids long. In germline, CDR1 is SGHVS, CDR2 FNYEAQ. CDR3 DNA: TGTGCCAGCAGCTTATGGGGGACTAGCGGGGGGAAGTACCAAGAGACCCAGTACTTC. Protein sequence: CASSLWGTSGGKYQETQYF. Complete variable domain (other parts from reference TRBV7-6 and TRBJ2-5): GAGVSQSPRYKVTKRGQDVALRCDPISGHVSLYWYRQALGQGPEFLTYFNYEAQQDKSGLPNDRFSAERPEGSISTLTIQRTEQRDSAMYRCASSLWGTSGGKYQETQYFGPGTRLLVL.

The CDR3 region is CASGPDTYSNQPQHF. CDR3 DNA sequence: TGTGCTAGTGGACCTGACACGTATAGCAATCAGCCCCAGCATTTT. The chain employs TRBV12-5 and TRBJ1-5; D gene ambiguous. The CDR3 spans 15 residues. Germline V gives CDR1 LGHNT, CDR2 FRNRAP. Trimming shortened V by 6 bases and J by 0 bases, and 12 bases separated the two germline ends.

The chain combines TRBV27 with TRBJ1-2; 9 bases line up with TRBD1. V trimming: 10 bases; J trimming: 8 bases; junction bases outside the gene matches: 20. This CDR3 is 16 amino acids long. Germline-derived CDR1 and CDR2 are MNHEY and SMNVEV (reference sequence). The CDR3 reads CATRPWDRERSEGYTF. CDR3 bases: TGTGCCACCCGCCCCTGGGACAGGGAGCGATCGGAGGGCTACACCTTC.

This chain connects TRBV5-6 to TRBJ1-1; D possibly corresponds to TRBD1 (5 bases). Germline CDR1 SGHDT, CDR2 YYEEEE. This CDR3 contains 15 residues. Trimming stripped 4 bases from V and 3 bases from J, with 16 bases between. The CDR3 region is CASSPKWGGDTEAFF. CDR3 coding DNA: TGTGCCAGCAGCCCCAAGTGGGGGGGGGACACTGAAGCTTTCTTT. The variable domain in full, completed from reference TRBV5-6 and TRBJ1-1, reads DAGVTQSPTHLIKTRGQQVTLRCSPKSGHDTVSWYQQALGQGPQFIFQYYEEEERQRGNFPDRFSGHQFPNYSSELNVNALLLGDSALYLCASSPKWGGDTEAFFGQGTRLTVV.

This clone appeared once. The gene calls are TRBV5-6 and TRBJ2-5; TRBD2 matches at 8 bases. CDR1 and CDR2 (germline): SGHDT, YYEEEE. This CDR3 has 13 amino acids. The V gene end was trimmed by 3 bases and the J gene end by 6 bases; junction bases not matched to a gene: 4. CDR3 sequence (DNA): TGTGCCAGCAGCTCCGGGAGGGTAAAGACCCAGTACTTC. Protein sequence: CASSSGRVKTQYF.

This chain links TRBV19 with TRBJ2-1; 8 bases are a match to TRBD2. V lost 4 bases, J lost 6 bases, and 8 bases stayed unmatched. The CDR3 length is 15 residues. Germline CDR1 and CDR2: LNHDA and SQIVND (reference sequence). CDR3 loop: CASSTPGTRFNEQFF. In DNA form, the CDR3 reads TGTGCCAGTAGTACCCCCGGGACTAGGTTCAATGAGCAGTTCTTC.

The gene calls are TRBV5-1 and TRBJ1-2, with TRBD1 as a possible D gene (6 bases). Germline V gene lookup returns CDR1 SGHRS and CDR2 YFSETQ. This CDR3 region has 13 residues. Deletions cut 5 bases from V and 3 bases from J, with 11 bases between. CDR3 DNA: TGCGCCAGCAGTTATCACAGGGACTATGGCTACACCTTC. Translation gives CASSYHRDYGYTF.

This clone was recorded only once. The rearrangement joins TRBV27 to TRBJ1-5; perhaps TRBD1 as D (5 bases). Trimming shortened V by 6 bases and J by 3 bases, and 12 bases separated the two germline ends. CDR1 and CDR2 from the germline V gene are MNHEY and SMNVEV (reference sequence). CDR3 size: 14 residues. The CDR3 coding sequence is TGTGCCAGCAGCCGCGGAGGGGCCAATCAGCCCCAGCATTTT. Protein sequence: CASSRGGANQPQHF.

The rearrangement joins TRBV19 to TRBJ1-2; 7 positions match TRBD1. CDR3 size: 12 residues. J lost 7 bases, V lost 6 bases, and 5 bases had no gene match. Per germline, CDR1 LNHDA and CDR2 SQIVND (reference sequence). The CDR3 sequence: CASRTNRGGYTF. The CDR3 DNA sequence: TGTGCCAGTAGAACAAACAGGGGTGGCTACACCTTC.